The present entry profiles one T cell receptor (beta chain) with its context. Mismatch with germline at one junction end may stem from a read error. Using immunoSEQ multiplex PCR, the repertoire was profiled, and TCRdb retains in-frame clones only, with some absent. The table shows about 90,000 clones, with roughly 90% occurring only once. The germline gives CDR1 MGHDK, CDR2 SYGVNS. The CDR3 spans 13 residues. This record comes from a study of blood T cell repertoires in COVID-19. Sequencing used peripheral blood. The genes are TRBV25-1 and TRBJ2-1, with a weak D call TRBD2 (8 bases). This clonotype was sampled from a human donor with active COVID-19. The donor label of this sample is uncertain. In DNA form, the CDR3 reads TGCCCGGGGGGGACAGATACCTACAATGAGCAGTTCTTC. It specifies CPGGTDTYNEQFF.